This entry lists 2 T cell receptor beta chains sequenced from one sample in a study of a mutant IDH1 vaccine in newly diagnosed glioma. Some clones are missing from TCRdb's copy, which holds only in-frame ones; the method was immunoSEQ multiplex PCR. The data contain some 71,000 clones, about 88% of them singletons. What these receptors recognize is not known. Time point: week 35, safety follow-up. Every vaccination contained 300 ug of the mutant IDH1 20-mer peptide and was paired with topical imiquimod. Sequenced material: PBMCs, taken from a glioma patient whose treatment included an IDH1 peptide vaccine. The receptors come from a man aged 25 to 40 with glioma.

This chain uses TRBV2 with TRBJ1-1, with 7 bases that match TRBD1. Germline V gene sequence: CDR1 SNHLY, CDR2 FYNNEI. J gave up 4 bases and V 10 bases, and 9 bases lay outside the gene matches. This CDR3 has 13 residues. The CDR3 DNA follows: TGTGCCACCTCGACAGGGAGGAGCACTGAAGCTTTCTTT. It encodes CATSTGRSTEAFF.

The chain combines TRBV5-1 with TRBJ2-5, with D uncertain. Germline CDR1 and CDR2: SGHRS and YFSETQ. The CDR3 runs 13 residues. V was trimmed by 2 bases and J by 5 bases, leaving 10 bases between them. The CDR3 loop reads CASSLVVGETQYF. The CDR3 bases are TGCGCCAGCAGCTTAGTCGTTGGCGAGACCCAGTACTTC.